The clone carrying this T cell receptor beta chain has at least ten counts. The record originates from a study of T-cell reconstitution after alpha-beta-depleted transplantation in children. Preparation of the TCRbeta library was carried out with unique molecular identifiers. MiXCR, run by TCRdb on the PCR reads, gives a single entry per CDR3 protein. This sample has roughly 200,000 distinct CDR3 sequences, with 14% to 15% found just once. The CDR3 is 14 amino acids. Trimming pared 4 bases from V and 2 bases from J, leaving 13 bases between. Germline V lookup: CDR1 SGHRS, CDR2 YFSETQ. The clonotype was recovered from a human donor who donated a stem cell graft to a child with acute lymphoblastic leukemia. This specimen was PBMCs from the stem cell graft donor, taken from the stem cell graft. The chain couples TRBV5-1 to TRBJ2-7; D possibly corresponds to TRBD2 (6 bases). Written as DNA, the CDR3 is TGCGCCAGCAGCCCCCGTGGGGGGACCTACGAGCAGTACTTC. It is translated as CASSPRGGTYEQYF.